These 18 T cell receptor beta chains came from one sample sequenced in a study of blood T cell repertoires in COVID-19 (TCRdb year 2020). Library construction relied on the immunoSEQ multiplex PCR assay. TCRdb limited this immuneACCESS table to in-frame rearrangements with V and J called. A share of clones is missing; checked studies link under half to unresolved V genes, and the rest is unexplained. The sample table shows under 300,000 clones, and roughly nine tenths are seen once. The ten largest clones capture roughly 12% of the sample. Sample: peripheral blood. Receptor source: a woman aged 25 to 39 with COVID-19, enrolled during active disease.

The chain employs TRBV5-1 and TRBJ2-7; tentatively, D is TRBD1 (7 bases). Germline V gives CDR1 SGHRS, CDR2 YFSETQ. CDR3 length: 14 residues. V was trimmed by 2 bases and J by 2 bases, leaving 11 bases between them. The chain's CDR3 is CASSFRGAPYEQYF. For the CDR3, the DNA is TGCGCCAGCAGCTTCAGGGGGGCCCCCTACGAGCAGTACTTC.

This clone was counted only a few times. This chain uses TRBV7-6 with TRBJ2-1, with 10 positions matching TRBD2. Germline V gene data show CDR1 as SGHVS and CDR2 as FNYEAQ. The CDR3 is made up of 17 amino acids. Germline trimming cut 5 bases from V and 7 bases from J; bases unmatched to any gene: 14. CDR3 sequence reads: CASSPGAASGGQNEQFF. DNA of the CDR3: TGTGCCAGCAGCCCCGGGGCGGCTAGCGGGGGCCAGAATGAGCAGTTCTTC.

This clone appeared once. The chain joins TRBV5-5 to TRBJ1-4, with 8 bases aligning to TRBD1. V trimming: 1 base; J trimming: 10 bases; junction bases outside the gene matches: 0. The CDR3 is 12 amino acids. In germline, CDR1 is SGHKS, CDR2 YYEKEE (reference sequence). CDR3 amino acids: CASSLTGGKLFF. For the CDR3, the DNA is TGTGCCAGCAGCTTGACAGGGGGAAAACTGTTTTTT.

V is TRBV6-5 and J is TRBJ2-1; D might be TRBD2 (6 bases). The V and J ends lost 5 bases and 9 bases respectively, with 14 bases between them. The CDR3 is 13 amino acids. Germline CDR1 MNHEY, CDR2 SVGAGI. DNA of the CDR3: TGTGCCAGCAGTCTAAGGAGGGTATCTGAGCAGTTCTTC. Translation gives CASSLRRVSEQFF.

The rearrangement links TRBV7-9 to TRBJ2-7; 11 positions agree with TRBD1. The CDR3 length is 14 residues. The germline CDR1 and CDR2 sequences are SEHNR and FQNEAQ (reference sequence). The V and J ends lost 0 bases and 6 bases, in that order; junction bases with no gene match: 1. The CDR3, as DNA: TGTGCCAGCAGCTTAGCCGGGACAGGGGGCGAGCAGTACTTC. This encodes CASSLAGTGGEQYF.

V gene TRBV21-1 combines with J gene TRBJ2-7; TRBD1, as called in the table, went unchecked against the DNA. TRBV21-1 is given as a pseudogene. There are 12 residues in the CDR3. This chain's CDR3 is CASGEQGSEQYF. CDR3 in DNA: TGTGCCAGCGGGGAACAGGGGAGCGAGCAGTACTTC.

This clone came up once. The CDR3 spells CASSPLTGATGNTIYF. In DNA, the CDR3 is TGTGCCAGCAGCCCCCTGACAGGGGCTACTGGAAACACCATATATTTT. V is TRBV7-8 and J is TRBJ1-3; 8 bases line up with TRBD1. The J segment lost 2 bases and the V segment lost 5 bases, leaving 8 bases of the junction unmatched. CDR1 SGHVS and CDR2 FQNEAQ come from the germline V gene. The CDR3 is 16 residues long.

The chain links TRBV6-6 to TRBJ1-5; 9 positions match TRBD1. With V trimmed by 0 bases and J by 6 bases, 6 bases remained unmatched. The CDR3 runs to 16 residues. Germline values: CDR1 MNHNY, CDR2 SVGAGI (reference sequence). DNA of the CDR3: TGTGCCAGCAGTTACTCGACAGGGGGGGGGAGTCAGCCCCAGCATTTT. Its protein is CASSYSTGGGSQPQHF.

The CDR3 is CASSYHLAWVYNEQFF. The CDR3 DNA reads as TGTGCCAGTAGCTACCATTTAGCTTGGGTTTACAATGAGCAGTTCTTC. The rearrangement uses TRBV19 and TRBJ2-1; unclear D gene. Germline lookup yields CDR1 LNHDA and CDR2 SQIVND (reference sequence). The CDR3 totals 16 residues. The V end lost 6 bases, the J end lost 4 bases, and 19 bases lay between the germline ends. Full variable domain (rest looked up from reference TRBV19 and TRBJ2-1): DGGITQSPKYLFRKEGQNVTLSCEQNLNHDAMYWYRQDPGQGLRLIYYSQIVNDFQKGDIAEGYSVSREKKESFPLTVTSAQKNPTAFYLCASSYHLAWVYNEQFFGPGTRLTVL.

The CDR3: CASSQEWTAEAFF. DNA for the CDR3: TGTGCCAGCAGCCAAGAATGGACAGCCGAAGCTTTCTTT. This chain joins TRBV3-1 (or the pseudogene TRBV3-2) and TRBJ1-1; D may be TRBD1 (6 bases). CDR3 length: 13 amino acids. Germline V gives CDR1 LGHDT, CDR2 YNNKEL (reference sequence). V lost 0 bases to trimming and J lost 8 bases, with 10 bases between them.

The V call is TRBV28, the J call TRBJ2-3, with D possibly being TRBD2 (5 bases). Germline CDR1 is MDHEN and CDR2 is SYDVKM. The CDR3 is 14 residues long. Trimming stripped 7 bases from V and 3 bases from J, with 14 bases between. This CDR3 is CASNLASYTDTQYF. In DNA, the CDR3 is TGTGCCAGCAACCTAGCCTCATATACAGATACGCAGTATTTT.

A single count supports this clone. The V and J genes are TRBV2 and TRBJ2-2; maybe TRBD1 (6 bases). The germline gives CDR1 SNHLY, CDR2 FYNNEI. V lost 10 bases, J lost 6 bases, and 12 bases lay in between. The CDR3 consists of 12 residues. CDR3 in amino acids: CANRDTAGELFF. CDR3 in DNA: TGTGCCAACCGGGACACTGCCGGGGAGCTGTTTTTT. Full variable domain (remainder filled in from reference TRBV2 and TRBJ2-2): EPEVTQTPSHQVTQMGQEVILRCVPISNHLYFYWYRQILGQKVEFLVSFYNNEISEKSEIFDDQFSVERPDGSNFTLKIRSTKLEDSAMYFCANRDTAGELFFGEGSRLTVL.

The genes are TRBV4-1 and TRBJ1-1; a possible D gene is TRBD1 (6 bases). Germline lookup yields CDR1 MGHRA and CDR2 YSYEKL. Trimming stripped 2 bases from V and 1 base from J, with 14 bases between. The CDR3 length is 16 residues. The CDR3 nucleotides are TGCGCCAGCAGCCAAAGGGGGGGGCAGGCGAACACTGAAGCTTTCTTT. Its protein is CASSQRGGQANTEAFF.

This chain connects TRBV5-5 to TRBJ1-2; D gene unclear. The CDR3 totals 14 residues. With 4 bases removed from V and 2 bases from J, the gap between germline ends came to 12 bases. The germline V gene encodes CDR1 SGHKS and CDR2 YYEKEE (reference sequence). This CDR3 reads CASSPGRENYGYTF. The CDR3 DNA is TGTGCCAGCAGCCCCGGACGGGAAAACTATGGCTACACCTTC. Supplemented by reference TRBV5-5 and TRBJ1-2, the full variable domain reads DAGVTQSPTHLIKTRGQQVTLRCSPISGHKSVSWYQQVLGQGPQFIFQYYEKEERGRGNFPDRFSARQFPNYSSELNVNALLLGDSALYLCASSPGRENYGYTFGSGTRLTVV.

The genes are TRBV6-5 and TRBJ1-1; 9 bases line up with TRBD1. Trimming took 6 bases from V and 8 from J; bases not matched to a gene: 13. The germline gives CDR1 MNHEY, CDR2 SVGAGI. This CDR3 is built from 15 residues. This CDR3 is CASRIRDRAFGEAFF. The CDR3 DNA reads TGTGCCAGCAGAATCCGGGACAGGGCCTTTGGGGAAGCTTTCTTT.

The genes are TRBV9 and TRBJ2-5, with 7 positions matching TRBD2. The CDR3 has 15 residues. The trim removed 0 bases at V and 6 bases at J, leaving 8 bases unmatched. CDR1 and CDR2 from the germline V gene are SGDLS and YYNGEE. As DNA, the CDR3 is TGTGCCAGCAGCGTAGGGGGAGGGCAAGGAAAGACCCAGTACTTC. Its translation is CASSVGGGQGKTQYF.

V is TRBV7-9 and J is TRBJ1-3; D gene ambiguous. Trimming removed 6 bases from V and 2 bases from J, with 20 bases in between. The germline V gene encodes CDR1 SEHNR and CDR2 FQNEAQ (reference sequence). This CDR3 is built from 17 residues. The CDR3 DNA reads as TGTGCCAGCAGTCGCTGGCTTTTAGCCAGACCTGGAAACACCATATATTTT. This codes for CASSRWLLARPGNTIYF.

This clone showed up just once. The CDR3 loop is CSARVRDGYTF. For the CDR3, the DNA is TGCAGTGCTAGAGTCAGGGATGGCTACACCTTC. The chain links TRBV20-1 to TRBJ1-2; perhaps TRBD1 as D (5 bases). The V gene lost 1 base and the J gene lost 6 bases, with 6 bases spanning the gap. This CDR3 is 11 amino acids long. Looked up from germline, CDR1 is DFQATT and CDR2 is SNEGSKA (reference sequence).